This T cell receptor (beta chain) was captured by sequencing in a study of blood T cell repertoires in COVID-19. The CDR3 loop spans 11 amino acids. From germline, CDR1 is DFQATT and CDR2 SNEGSKA (reference sequence). V was shortened by 5 bases and J by 15 bases, with 14 bases between the two germline ends. Method: immunoSEQ multiplex PCR; TCRdb's copy keeps in-frame clones and lacks some. Seen here are 400,000 to 500,000 clones, 70% to 90% observed once, and the top ten hold roughly 1.4%. The clonotype was recovered from a woman aged 18-30 years who had been exposed to COVID-19. The chain recombines TRBV20-1 with TRBJ1-6; TRBD1 might be the D (6 bases). The material sequenced was PBMCs or T cells enriched from blood (not recorded which). This CDR3 is CSAGKKGVLHF. The CDR3 DNA reads TGCAGTGCTGGGAAAAAGGGGGTCCTCCACTTT.